The 13 T cell receptor beta chains below all came from one sample that was sequenced in a study of cytomegalovirus exposure and HLA in healthy donors. The PCR had 60 Vbeta and 13 Jbeta primers. The data were produced by immunoSEQ multiplex PCR, yet TCRdb's version contains in-frame clones alone and is incomplete. The repertoire consists of roughly 200,000 clones, with roughly four fifths occurring once and the leading ten covering 1.5% to 2%. The sequenced material came from PBMCs. These receptors all stem from a man aged 25-45 years in good health and CMV-seronegative.

This chain joins TRBV7-2 and TRBJ2-3; 7 bases agree with TRBD2. The CDR3 loop spans 15 amino acids. J was trimmed by 5 bases and V by 2 bases; bases with no gene match: 7. CDR1 and CDR2 from the germline V gene are SGHTA and FQGNSA. As DNA, the CDR3 is TGTGCCAGCAGCTTATTGAGGGGAGGGTTAGATACGCAGTATTTT. This codes for CASSLLRGGLDTQYF.

V and J are TRBV11-2 and TRBJ1-3; no clear D. The V gene's germline CDR1 is SGHAT and CDR2 FQNNGV. Trimming removed 1 base at V and 2 bases at J, with 6 bases between. The CDR3 runs to 14 residues. The CDR3 is CASSLAGTGNTIYF. Written as DNA, the CDR3 is TGTGCCAGCAGCTTAGCGGGGACTGGAAACACCATATATTTT.

V usage is TRBV9 and J usage is TRBJ2-1; 12 nucleotides match TRBD2. V lost 4 bases to trimming and J lost 2 bases; unmatched junction nucleotides: 13. The CDR3 loop spans 19 amino acids. Looked up from germline, CDR1 is SGDLS and CDR2 is YYNGEE. This CDR3 is CASSPSVRLAGGPYNEQFF. In DNA, the CDR3 is TGTGCCAGCAGCCCGAGCGTGAGGCTAGCGGGAGGGCCCTACAATGAGCAGTTCTTC.

This chain links TRBV6-1 with TRBJ2-3; D is perhaps TRBD1 (8 bases). CDR3 length: 12 residues. The germline gives CDR1 MNHNS, CDR2 SASEGT. Trimming took off 7 bases at V and 6 bases at J, with 11 bases between the two ends. The CDR3 sequence: CASNRGGDTQYF. The CDR3 coding sequence is TGTGCCAGCAACAGGGGGGGGGATACGCAGTATTTT.

V is TRBV28 and J is TRBJ1-1; 7 bases map to TRBD1. The CDR3 is made up of 16 amino acids. The V and J ends lost 3 bases and 0 bases, in that order; junction bases with no gene match: 7. Germline V gene data show CDR1 as MDHEN and CDR2 as SYDVKM. The CDR3 DNA reads TGTGCCAGCAGTTTGCTCTCAGGGGGTTTGAACACTGAAGCTTTCTTT. Translation: CASSLLSGGLNTEAFF.

The rearrangement joins TRBV5-1 to TRBJ2-5, with D perhaps matching TRBD2 (5 bases). The CDR3 totals 13 residues. Germline CDR1 and CDR2: SGHRS and YFSETQ. Trimming cost V 0 bases and J 4 bases, with 7 bases left between them. The CDR3 sequence: CASSLGGLETQYF. The DNA of the CDR3 is TGCGCCAGCAGCTTGGGCGGGCTAGAGACCCAGTACTTC.

The chain combines TRBV27 with TRBJ2-7; TRBD1 agrees at 8 bases. The CDR3 totals 13 residues. Trimming took 5 bases from V and 3 from J; bases not matched to a gene: 3. CDR1 MNHEY and CDR2 SMNVEV come from the germline V gene (reference sequence). DNA for the CDR3: TGTGCCAGCAGTGGACAGGGAGACTACGAGCAGTACTTC. Translated: CASSGQGDYEQYF.

V usage is TRBV11-2 and J usage is TRBJ2-7; 9 positions agree with TRBD2. Per germline, CDR1 SGHAT and CDR2 FQNNGV. The CDR3 is 15 amino acids. V trimming: 5 bases; J trimming: 4 bases; junction bases outside the gene matches: 9. In DNA form, the CDR3 reads TGTGCCAGCAGCCCAGAAGGGACTAGCAGATACGAGCAGTACTTC. Translating it yields CASSPEGTSRYEQYF.

This clone has more than one count but fewer than ten. Other DNA variants within this sample encode the same CDR3. The gene calls are TRBV5-1 and TRBJ2-2; 15 bases agree with TRBD2. There are 17 residues in the CDR3. The germline V gene encodes CDR1 SGHRS and CDR2 YFSETQ. V shed 4 bases, J shed 2 bases, and the junction held 3 bases outside the gene matches. The CDR3 protein is CASSTGLAGGNTGELFF. CDR3 nucleotides: TGCGCCAGCAGCACGGGACTAGCGGGAGGAAACACCGGGGAGCTGTTTTTT.

This clone has just a few counts. The V call is TRBV25-1, the J call TRBJ1-3; D perhaps matches TRBD1 (5 bases). This CDR3 is 14 amino acids long. Germline V gives CDR1 MGHDK, CDR2 SYGVNS. The V and J ends lost 6 bases and 2 bases respectively, with 11 bases between them. CDR3 region: CASSFTDTGNTIYF. The CDR3, as DNA: TGTGCCAGCAGCTTTACGGACACTGGAAACACCATATATTTT.

This sequence joins TRBV6-6 and TRBJ2-5; 7 bases match TRBD2. The J call is uncertain, as TRBJ2-7 better fits the DNA end. Looked up from germline, CDR1 is MNHNY and CDR2 is SVGAGI (reference sequence). CDR3 length: 14 amino acids. The CDR3 is CASSHGGSSYEQYF. In DNA form, the CDR3 reads TGTGCCAGCAGTCACGGGGGGTCTTCCTACGAGCAGTACTTC.

CDR3 nucleotides: TGCAGCGTTGTGTCATGGCACCCGGCGAGGGACTACAATGAGCAGTTCTTC. This sequence encodes CSVVSWHPARDYNEQFF. The V call is TRBV29-1, the J call TRBJ2-1, with D maybe TRBD2 (5 bases). Germline-derived CDR1 and CDR2 are SQVTM and ANQGSEA. V was clipped by 4 bases and J by 3 bases, with 22 bases between them. This CDR3 has 17 residues.

The chain combines TRBV30 with TRBJ2-7; no reliable D call. The CDR3 spans 11 residues. V was shortened by 2 bases and J by 7 bases, with 9 bases between the two germline ends. Germline assignment: CDR1 GTSNPN and CDR2 SVGIG (reference sequence). CDR3 DNA: TGTGCCTGGAGTCTAGGTGGAGAGCAGTACTTC. It specifies CAWSLGGEQYF.